A single sample is the source of the 25 T cell receptor beta chains below, sequenced in a study of blood T cell repertoires in COVID-19. Sequenced by immunoSEQ multiplex PCR; TCRdb stores in-frame clones only, minus some. This table has a few hundred thousand clones, roughly nine tenths appearing once. Sequenced: peripheral blood. The receptors derive from a woman under 30 who had recovered from COVID-19.

The chain uses TRBV5-1 and TRBJ1-4, with D perhaps TRBD1 (6 bases). The germline gives CDR1 SGHRS, CDR2 YFSETQ. The V end lost 5 bases, the J end lost 8 bases, and 13 bases lay between the germline ends. This CDR3 is built from 13 residues. CDR3 sequence reads: CASRFMGQEKLFF. The CDR3 DNA sequence: TGCGCCAGCAGGTTTATGGGACAAGAAAAACTGTTTTTT.

The chain carries TRBV5-1 and TRBJ1-1; unclear D gene. Germline CDR1 is SGHRS and CDR2 is YFSETQ. The CDR3 length is 14 residues. V shed 1 base and J shed 4 bases, with 11 bases lying between them. CDR3 protein: CASSLFYAGTEAFF. DNA of the CDR3: TGCGCCAGCAGCTTGTTTTATGCAGGCACTGAAGCTTTCTTT.

The rearrangement uses TRBV18 and TRBJ2-7, with 7 bases that match TRBD1. This CDR3 has 13 residues. CDR1 KGHSH and CDR2 LQKENI come from the germline V gene. V shed 1 base and J 7 bases; nucleotides not matched to a gene: 4. Written as DNA, the CDR3 is TGTGCCAGCTCACCACAGACAGGGTTGGAGCAGTACTTC. It is translated as CASSPQTGLEQYF. Full variable domain (missing parts from reference TRBV18 and TRBJ2-7): NAGVMQNPRHLVRRRGQEARLRCSPMKGHSHVYWYRQLPEEGLKFMVYLQKENIIDESGMPKERFSAEFPKEGPSILRIQQVVRGDSAAYFCASSPQTGLEQYFGPGTRLTVT.

The chain recombines TRBV9 with TRBJ2-6; 7 bases align to TRBD1. Losses at the gene ends were 6 bases for V and 2 bases for J; bases not matched to a gene: 5. Germline assignment: CDR1 SGDLS and CDR2 YYNGEE. CDR3 length: 15 amino acids. The CDR3 DNA reads TGTGCCAGCACCCAAGACAGGGCTGGGGCCAACGTCCTGACTTTC. Protein product: CASTQDRAGANVLTF.

V and J are TRBV11-2 and TRBJ2-7; 15 nucleotides agree with TRBD2. The CDR3 sequence is 17 residues long. Germline loops: CDR1 SGHAT, CDR2 FQNNGV. With V trimmed by 3 bases and J by 4 bases, 7 bases remained unmatched. CDR3 amino acids: CASSFWTSGRVGYEQYF. The CDR3, as DNA: TGTGCCAGCAGCTTTTGGACTAGCGGGAGGGTCGGATACGAGCAGTACTTC.

V gene TRBV11-1 combines with J gene TRBJ1-4, with D possibly being TRBD1 (5 bases). CDR3 length: 14 amino acids. Trimming left V 4 bases short and J 8 bases short, with 14 bases between. CDR1 SGHAT and CDR2 FQDESV come from the germline V gene (reference sequence). CDR3 nucleotides: TGTGCCAGCAGCTACCGTCCAAAGGGGGAAAAACTGTTTTTT. Amino acids: CASSYRPKGEKLFF. The entire variable domain, with the rest obtained from reference TRBV11-1 and TRBJ1-4, is as follows: EAEVAQSPRYKITEKSQAVAFWCDPISGHATLYWYRQILGQGPELLVQFQDESVVDDSQLPKDRFSAERLKGVDSTLKIQPAELGDSAMYLCASSYRPKGEKLFFGSGTQLSVL.

CDR3: CSVIKTYGYTF. The CDR3 DNA reads as TGCAGTGTTATTAAGACTTATGGCTACACCTTC. The chain recombines TRBV20-1 with TRBJ1-2; D is unclear. V was pared by 7 bases and J by 5 bases, with 11 bases between. This CDR3 region has 11 residues. CDR1 and CDR2 (germline): DFQATT, SNEGSKA (reference sequence).

The CDR3 sequence is CASSFARTDTQYF. The CDR3 region has the DNA TGTGCCAGCAGCTTCGCGCGCACAGATACGCAGTATTTT. This chain joins TRBV5-6 and TRBJ2-3; unclear D gene. Germline values: CDR1 SGHDT, CDR2 YYEEEE. V shed 2 bases and J shed 1 base, with 5 bases lying between them. This CDR3 spans 13 amino acids. The complete variable domain, with remaining parts taken from reference TRBV5-6 and TRBJ2-3, reads DAGVTQSPTHLIKTRGQQVTLRCSPKSGHDTVSWYQQALGQGPQFIFQYYEEEERQRGNFPDRFSGHQFPNYSSELNVNALLLGDSALYLCASSFARTDTQYFGPGTRLTVL.

The chain joins TRBV5-5 to TRBJ1-5; D is possibly TRBD1 (6 bases). This CDR3 is built from 14 residues. V lost 2 bases and J 2 bases, leaving 8 bases between the germline ends. Germline CDR1 reads SGHKS; CDR2 reads YYEKEE (reference sequence). In DNA form, the CDR3 reads TGTGCCAGCAGCTTACAGGGTGGCAATCAGCCCCAGCATTTT. Translation gives CASSLQGGNQPQHF.

With respect to this clone: A single base separates this from a much larger clone, so it may be a read error. Other nucleotide sequences in the sample specify the same CDR3. The genes are TRBV4-3 and TRBJ2-1; 11 bases match TRBD1. Per the germline V gene, CDR1 is LGHNA and CDR2 is YSLEER. The V and J ends lost 3 bases and 3 bases, in that order; junction bases with no gene match: 1. The CDR3 spans 15 residues. The CDR3: CASSQGTGGYNEQFF. In DNA form, the CDR3 reads TGCGCCAGCAGCCAGGGGACAGGGGGCTACAATGAGCAGTTCTTC.

The chain couples TRBV3-1 (or the pseudogene TRBV3-2) to TRBJ2-5; TRBD2 is a possible D gene (6 bases). Trimming stripped 1 base from V and 5 bases from J, with 20 bases between. CDR3 size: 17 residues. Germline V gene lookup returns CDR1 LGHDT and CDR2 YNNKEL (reference sequence). CDR3 amino acids: CASSQVPADGGGETQYF. CDR3 sequence (DNA): TGTGCCAGCAGCCAAGTCCCCGCGGACGGCGGAGGGGAGACCCAGTACTTC.

This clone turned up a few times. The chain couples TRBV6-5 to TRBJ2-4; a possible D gene is TRBD1 (6 bases). Germline lookup yields CDR1 MNHEY and CDR2 SVGAGI. Trimming left V 6 bases short and J 7 bases short, with 13 bases between. The CDR3 is 13 residues long. CDR3 nucleotides: TGTGCCAGCAGCACGGACAGATACAACATTCAGTACTTC. Protein product: CASSTDRYNIQYF.

The rearrangement links TRBV7-6 to TRBJ2-6, with D unclear. The V gene's germline CDR1 is SGHVS and CDR2 FNYEAQ. V dropped 0 bases and J dropped 2 bases, with 5 bases sitting between them. CDR3 length equals 15 residues. In nucleotides, the CDR3 is TGTGCCAGCAGCTTAGCGTCCGCTGGGGCCAACGTCCTGACTTTC. Amino acids: CASSLASAGANVLTF.

The J gene is TRBJ2-1, the V gene TRBV27, with TRBD2 matching over 13 bases. The CDR3 totals 15 residues. Trimming took 5 bases from V and 8 from J; bases not matched to a gene: 6. Germline-derived CDR1 and CDR2 are MNHEY and SMNVEV (reference sequence). CDR3 in DNA: TGTGCCAGCAGTCAGTGGACTAGCGGGAGTGATGAGCAGTTCTTC. Translated, it gives CASSQWTSGSDEQFF.

The chain joins TRBV5-1 to TRBJ2-3; D is unresolved. The CDR3 sequence is 14 residues long. With 4 bases removed from V and 0 bases from J, the gap between germline ends came to 9 bases. The germline V gene encodes CDR1 SGHRS and CDR2 YFSETQ. In nucleotides, the CDR3 is TGCGCCAGCAGCACGGCGACTAGCACAGATACGCAGTATTTT. Translation gives CASSTATSTDTQYF.

This sequence joins TRBV7-3 and TRBJ2-2; 7 bases fit TRBD1. Trimming at V came to 5 bases and at J to 3 bases, leaving 9 bases not matched to a gene. CDR1 SGHTA and CDR2 FQGTGA come from the germline V gene. The CDR3 length is 16 residues. The CDR3 is CASSVGTVGDTGELFF. The CDR3 nucleotides read TGTGCCAGCAGCGTTGGGACAGTTGGGGACACCGGGGAGCTGTTTTTT.

The chain has TRBV10-3 and TRBJ2-7; a possible D gene is TRBD2 (5 bases). V dropped 3 bases and J dropped 12 bases, with 15 bases sitting between them. CDR3 length: 12 amino acids. Germline V gene lookup returns CDR1 ENHRY and CDR2 SYGVKD. The CDR3 reads CAISDQDGIGYF. CDR3 DNA sequence: TGTGCCATCAGTGATCAAGACGGGATTGGGTACTTC.

In nucleotides, the CDR3 is TGTGCCAGCAGCTTGGCCGGGGGCGAGCAGTACTTC. This codes for CASSLAGGEQYF. The genes are TRBV5-4 and TRBJ2-7; the D gene is possibly TRBD2 (6 bases). Germline V lookup: CDR1 SGHNT, CDR2 YYREEE (reference sequence). V was clipped by 0 bases and J by 6 bases, with 7 bases between them. CDR3 length equals 12 residues.

This chain links TRBV30 with TRBJ2-1, with 11 positions matching TRBD2. The germline gives CDR1 GTSNPN, CDR2 SVGIG (reference sequence). The CDR3 totals 13 residues. V dropped 3 bases and J dropped 7; count of bases not matched to a gene: 2. This CDR3 reads CAWRTSGANEQFF. CDR3 DNA: TGTGCCTGGAGGACTAGCGGGGCTAATGAGCAGTTCTTC.

V gene TRBV9 combines with J gene TRBJ1-1, with 7 bases matching TRBD1. CDR1 and CDR2 (germline): SGDLS, YYNGEE. This CDR3 comprises 14 residues. With 3 bases clipped from V and 4 bases from J, the junction kept 6 bases outside the gene matches. The CDR3 nucleotides read TGTGCCAGCAGCGCCGACCAGGGGGGCACTGAAGCTTTCTTT. Encoded protein: CASSADQGGTEAFF.

This chain joins TRBV4-1 and TRBJ1-1; D is possibly TRBD1 (6 bases). The CDR3 loop spans 16 amino acids. Per the germline V gene, CDR1 is MGHRA and CDR2 is YSYEKL. Trimming took off 4 bases at V and 0 bases at J, with 15 bases between the two ends. The CDR3 loop reads CASSPQDSYMNTEAFF. The CDR3 nucleotides are TGCGCCAGCAGCCCCCAGGACAGCTACATGAACACTGAAGCTTTCTTT.

The chain recombines TRBV7-9 with TRBJ2-7; a weak D match, TRBD1 (6 bases). Trimming removed 1 base from V and 5 bases from J, with 12 bases in between. Germline V CDR1 and CDR2: SEHNR, FQNEAQ (reference sequence). This CDR3 has 14 amino acids. DNA of the CDR3: TGTGCCAGCAGCTTAGACAGGGAAAAGAACGAGCAGTACTTC. Amino acid sequence: CASSLDREKNEQYF.

The J gene is TRBJ1-3, the V gene TRBV14; D gene uncertain. V lost 4 bases and J 0 bases, leaving 19 bases between the germline ends. CDR1 is SGHDN, CDR2 FVKESK, per germline. This CDR3 contains 18 residues. The CDR3 DNA sequence: TGTGCCAGCAGCCCCAGGAACAAAAACCTCAACTCTGGAAACACCATATATTTT. Encoded protein: CASSPRNKNLNSGNTIYF.

V is TRBV18 and J is TRBJ1-5; perhaps TRBD1 as D (5 bases). Germline lookup yields CDR1 KGHSH and CDR2 LQKENI. V lost 1 base and J lost 9, with 7 bases in between. This CDR3 is built from 12 residues. CDR3 sequence reads: CASSPQGWPQHF. The CDR3 DNA is TGTGCCAGCTCACCACAGGGGTGGCCCCAGCATTTT.

The chain links TRBV3-1 (or the pseudogene TRBV3-2) to TRBJ2-6, with 7 bases lining up with TRBD1. CDR1 and CDR2 from the germline V gene are LGHDT and YNNKEL (reference sequence). The CDR3 contains 18 residues. Trimming removed 0 bases from V and 0 bases from J; junction bases left unmatched: 5. The CDR3 sequence is CASSQEWTGASGANVLTF. The CDR3 DNA reads as TGTGCCAGCAGCCAAGAATGGACAGGAGCCTCTGGGGCCAACGTCCTGACTTTC.